A single sample is the source of the 20 T cell receptor beta chains below, sequenced in a study of blood T cell repertoires in COVID-19. Using immunoSEQ multiplex PCR, the repertoire was profiled, and TCRdb retains in-frame clones only, with some absent. This sample has 110,000 to 150,000 clones, with 85% to 90% found just once. The specimen sequenced was peripheral blood. These receptors originate from a man aged 50 to 59 with active or convalescent COVID-19.

The rearrangement uses TRBV7-9 and TRBJ2-1; 8 positions agree with TRBD2. With V trimmed by 3 bases and J by 9 bases, 13 bases remained unmatched. Per the germline V gene, CDR1 is SEHNR and CDR2 is FQNEAQ (reference sequence). The CDR3 spans 16 residues. In DNA form, the CDR3 reads TGTGCCAGCAGCTTCTCTTCGGGGACTAGGATCCCTGAGCAGTTCTTC. Translation: CASSFSSGTRIPEQFF.

The gene calls are TRBV6-5 and TRBJ1-2; tentative D call: TRBD1 (5 bases). CDR3 size: 12 residues. The V end was cut by 7 bases, the J end by 8 bases, with 14 bases between. Germline V CDR1 and CDR2: MNHEY, SVGAGI. Here the CDR3 reads CASMGGERGYTF. CDR3 coding DNA: TGTGCCAGCATGGGGGGTGAGAGAGGCTACACCTTC.

The chain employs TRBV28 and TRBJ2-7, with D possibly matching TRBD1 (6 bases). This CDR3 contains 13 residues. Trimming stripped 2 bases from V and 2 bases from J, with 7 bases between. Per germline, CDR1 MDHEN and CDR2 SYDVKM. CDR3 sequence: CASSLAGAYEQYF. CDR3 DNA: TGTGCCAGCAGTTTAGCAGGGGCCTACGAGCAGTACTTC.

The sample holds one count of this clone. The rearrangement joins TRBV29-1 to TRBJ2-1, with a weak D call TRBD2 (6 bases). In germline, CDR1 is SQVTM, CDR2 ANQGSEA. This CDR3 has 14 amino acids. V was shortened by 3 bases and J by 3 bases, with 12 bases between the two germline ends. The CDR3, as DNA: TGCAGCGTTGAGGGGGGACTTAACTACAATGAGCAGTTCTTC. Protein: CSVEGGLNYNEQFF.

The V and J genes are TRBV28 and TRBJ1-5, with D possibly matching TRBD1 (5 bases). The CDR3 runs 13 residues. V gave up 7 bases and J gave up 4 bases, with 11 bases separating them. Germline V lookup: CDR1 MDHEN, CDR2 SYDVKM. The chain's CDR3 is CASKTDNNQPQHF. In DNA, the CDR3 is TGTGCCAGCAAGACAGATAATAATCAGCCCCAGCATTTT.

This clone was seen only once. For the CDR3, the DNA is TGTGCCAGTGGCAGCGGACCCGAACGGGACTATGGCTACACCTTC. Translation: CASGSGPERDYGYTF. The V gene is TRBV19, the J gene TRBJ1-2; D is ambiguous. CDR3 length equals 15 residues. Trimming shortened V by 8 bases and J by 3 bases, and 19 bases separated the two germline ends. Per the germline V gene, CDR1 is LNHDA and CDR2 is SQIVND (reference sequence). The full variable domain, with the rest looked up from reference TRBV19 and TRBJ1-2, is DGGITQSPKYLFRKEGQNVTLSCEQNLNHDAMYWYRQDPGQGLRLIYYSQIVNDFQKGDIAEGYSVSREKKESFPLTVTSAQKNPTAFYLCASGSGPERDYGYTFGSGTRLTVV.

The chain is built from TRBV6-5 and TRBJ2-1; weak D call: TRBD1 (7 bases). Germline assignment: CDR1 MNHEY and CDR2 SVGAGI. V was shortened by 6 bases and J by 4 bases, with 13 bases between the two germline ends. The CDR3 totals 14 residues. This CDR3 reads CASRGRGRYNEQFF. The DNA for the CDR3 is TGTGCCAGCAGGGGCAGGGGGAGGTACAATGAGCAGTTCTTC.

The chain couples TRBV9 to TRBJ1-4, with D possibly matching TRBD1 (5 bases). The germline gives CDR1 SGDLS, CDR2 YYNGEE. The CDR3 is 16 residues long. V lost 4 bases and J 3 bases, leaving 16 bases between the germline ends. CDR3 coding DNA: TGTGCCAGCAGCCCCCGGGGCGGGGAAGCTAATGAAAAACTGTTTTTT. As protein: CASSPRGGEANEKLFF.

The rearrangement links TRBV4-2 to TRBJ1-1; D gene unclear. Germline V lookup: CDR1 LGHNA, CDR2 YNFKEQ. The CDR3 extends over 15 amino acids. V was pared by 0 bases and J by 4 bases, with 12 bases between. CDR3 residues: CASSQDHRGVTEAFF. DNA for the CDR3: TGTGCCAGCAGCCAAGATCACCGCGGGGTCACTGAAGCTTTCTTT.

CDR3 nucleotides: TGCGCCAGCAGCCAAGATTGGCGGGCTGCCTCCTACAATGAGCAGTTCTTC. This translates into CASSQDWRAASYNEQFF. The chain uses TRBV4-1 and TRBJ2-1; D possibly corresponds to TRBD2 (5 bases). This CDR3 has 17 amino acids. Germline V gene lookup returns CDR1 MGHRA and CDR2 YSYEKL. Trimming took 0 bases from V and 0 from J, leaving 12 bases between them.

The rearrangement joins TRBV9 to TRBJ1-3; D ambiguous. V lost 4 bases and J 0 bases, leaving 8 bases between the germline ends. From germline, CDR1 is SGDLS and CDR2 YYNGEE. The CDR3 is 14 amino acids. The CDR3 spells CASSPGSSGNTIYF. CDR3 nucleotide sequence: TGTGCCAGCAGCCCCGGTAGCTCTGGAAACACCATATATTTT.

The chain uses TRBV5-4 and TRBJ1-2, with TRBD1 as a possible D gene (5 bases). This CDR3 spans 15 amino acids. Deletions cut 1 base from V and 4 bases from J, with 14 bases between. Germline V gives CDR1 SGHNT, CDR2 YYREEE (reference sequence). CDR3 DNA sequence: TGTGCCAGCAGCTTGTCAGCCCATCAGGGCTATGGCTACACCTTC. This codes for CASSLSAHQGYGYTF.

This clone appeared once. V is TRBV6-5 and J is TRBJ1-6; D possibly corresponds to TRBD1 (6 bases). The CDR3 runs 14 residues. Trimming removed 5 bases at V and 6 bases at J, with 11 bases between. The V gene's germline CDR1 is MNHEY and CDR2 SVGAGI. The CDR3 coding sequence is TGTGCCAGCAGTCCAGACAGGATTAATTCACCCCTCCACTTT. It yields the protein CASSPDRINSPLHF.

V usage is TRBV5-1 and J usage is TRBJ2-7; 10 nucleotides align to TRBD2. The CDR3 extends over 16 amino acids. The germline CDR1 and CDR2 sequences are SGHRS and YFSETQ. V shed 4 bases, J shed 5 bases, and the junction held 12 bases outside the gene matches. CDR3 DNA: TGCGCCAGCAGCCCCCTGAGAGCGGGAGGGCTAGACGAGCAGTACTTC. Its translation is CASSPLRAGGLDEQYF.

The chain couples TRBV2 to TRBJ1-2; 7 bases are a match to TRBD1. The length of the CDR3 is 18 residues. V trimming: 4 bases; J trimming: 0 bases; junction bases outside the gene matches: 14. CDR1 is SNHLY and CDR2 is FYNNEI in the germline V gene. In DNA form, the CDR3 reads TGTGCCAGCAGTGGAACGACAGGGACCAAGTTAGCTAACTATGGCTACACCTTC. It is translated as CASSGTTGTKLANYGYTF.

The table lists this clone with a count of one. The CDR3 region has the DNA TGTGCCAGCACCGTGACAGGCGTAGGCAATCAGCCCCAGCATTTT. Amino acid sequence: CASTVTGVGNQPQHF. The V gene is TRBV7-2, the J gene TRBJ1-5; maybe TRBD1 (6 bases). The CDR3 runs to 15 residues. Germline V lookup: CDR1 SGHTA, CDR2 FQGNSA. Trimming stripped 7 bases from V and 2 bases from J, with 15 bases between.

The chain links TRBV27 to TRBJ2-5; D is possibly TRBD1 (6 bases). The V gene's germline CDR1 is MNHEY and CDR2 SMNVEV (reference sequence). The CDR3 has 14 amino acids. Trimming removed 4 bases at V and 5 bases at J, with 14 bases between. CDR3 bases: TGTGCCAGCAGTTCACAGACAGGAAGGGAGACCCAGTACTTC. Translation gives CASSSQTGRETQYF.

The V and J genes are TRBV5-4 and TRBJ2-2; D remains ambiguous. The germline gives CDR1 SGHNT, CDR2 YYREEE (reference sequence). The V end was cut by 2 bases, the J end by 0 bases, with 8 bases between. The CDR3 length is 15 residues. CDR3 sequence: CASSFQTANTGELFF. CDR3 sequence (DNA): TGTGCCAGCAGCTTTCAAACGGCGAACACCGGGGAGCTGTTTTTT.

J is TRBJ2-5 and V is TRBV7-3; 10 nucleotides align to TRBD1. J gave up 4 bases and V 5 bases, and 7 bases lay outside the gene matches. Germline CDR1 and CDR2: SGHTA and FQGTGA. The CDR3 has 15 residues. The CDR3 DNA is TGTGCCAGCAGCCTCGACAGGGGGCTCGGAGAGACCCAGTACTTC. Translating gives CASSLDRGLGETQYF.

The V call is TRBV3-1 (or the pseudogene TRBV3-2), the J call TRBJ2-5, with TRBD1 identical over 7 bases. The CDR3 extends over 16 amino acids. The germline V gene has CDR1 LGHDT and CDR2 YNNKEL (reference sequence). Losses at the gene ends were 4 bases for V and 7 bases for J; bases not matched to a gene: 15. This CDR3 is CASSRLLQGSRGTQYF. CDR3 nucleotides: TGTGCCAGCAGCCGACTCCTACAGGGGTCCCGGGGGACCCAGTACTTC.